The TCR beta chain under discussion was sequenced for a study of cytomegalovirus exposure and HLA in healthy donors. About this clone itself: The antigen is undetermined.

Vbeta (60) and Jbeta (13) primers were used in the PCR. TCRdb's copy holds only in-frame clones and misses some; the assay was immunoSEQ multiplex PCR. The data show 190,000 or so clones, roughly four fifths seen once. The study, taken as a whole, reports: Per a later analysis, roughly 17,000 TCR beta sequences showed association with HLA alleles at 0.05 false discovery rate. For most TCR beta V segments, an earlier analysis put the productive rate at about 87% or about 30% of the time. Later analysis placed DRB1 highest and HLA-C lowest in TCR association rates, which differed by HLA locus.

The CDR3 has 14 amino acids. Germline V gives CDR1 SGHVS, CDR2 FNYEAQ. Between the trimmed V and J ends, which lost 5 bases and 1 base, there was a span of 11 bases. The sequencing sample was made of PBMCs. The chain links TRBV7-6 to TRBJ2-5; D remains ambiguous. The source is a woman in her forties or fifties in good health and CMV-seropositive. The CDR3 region is CASSPLIFQETQYF. In nucleotides, the CDR3 is TGTGCCAGCAGCCCCCTAATATTCCAAGAGACCCAGTACTTC. The variable domain in full, with the rest retrieved from reference TRBV7-6 and TRBJ2-5, is GAGVSQSPRYKVTKRGQDVALRCDPISGHVSLYWYRQALGQGPEFLTYFNYEAQQDKSGLPNDRFSAERPEGSISTLTIQRTEQRDSAMYRCASSPLIFQETQYFGPGTRLLVL.